Shown below are 2 T cell receptor beta chains from a single sample sequenced in a study of T-cell reconstitution after alpha-beta-depleted transplantation in children. Unique molecular identifiers were incorporated when the TCRbeta library was constructed. Via MiXCR, TCRdb re-called the PCR reads, giving one row per CDR3 protein. The data show roughly 590,000 distinct CDR3 sequences, around 16% seen once. The sample was PBMCs from the stem cell graft donor, taken from the stem cell graft. The receptor source for this set is a human donor who donated a stem cell graft to a child with acute myeloid leukemia.

The rearrangement uses TRBV6-1 and TRBJ1-5; D not certain. Trimming cost V 7 bases and J 0 bases, with 10 bases left between them. Germline loops: CDR1 MNHNS, CDR2 SASEGT. This CDR3 spans 14 amino acids. CDR3 DNA sequence: TGTGCCAGCACAGACCGGTATAGCAATCAGCCCCAGCATTTT. As protein: CASTDRYSNQPQHF.

This clonotype was seen repeatedly, ten times or more. This chain links TRBV12-3 or TRBV12-4 with TRBJ2-3, with a possible D match to TRBD1 (6 bases). Trimming removed 3 bases at V and 9 bases at J, with 13 bases between. The CDR3 extends over 13 amino acids. The DNA of the CDR3 is TGTGCCAGCAGTTTGGACAGTTCCAGAACGCAGTATTTT. It codes for CASSLDSSRTQYF.